One sample yielded the 13 T cell receptor beta chains listed below, sequenced in a study of T cell changes during pregnancy in multiple sclerosis. Method: immunoSEQ multiplex PCR; TCRdb's copy keeps in-frame clones and lacks some. The sample lists 40,000 to 50,000 clones; 94% were seen once. Here the sequenced sample was CD8+ T cells from peripheral blood mononuclear cells, taken in the third trimester of pregnancy. These TCRs come from a female donor with multiple sclerosis, enrolled in a pregnancy study.

This clone was observed a single time. The chain combines TRBV6-1 with TRBJ2-5, with a tentative D call TRBD1 (6 bases). Judging by the DNA end, TRBJ2-7 fits better; the J call may be wrong. CDR3 length equals 14 residues. CDR1 and CDR2 from the germline V gene are MNHNS and SASEGT. CDR3 nucleotide sequence: TGTGCCAGCAGCTTAACAGGGTCTGCCTACGAGCAGTACTTC. This translates into CASSLTGSAYEQYF.

This sequence joins TRBV5-1 and TRBJ2-5; D not certain. Deletions cut 0 bases from V and 0 bases from J, with 6 bases between. This CDR3 comprises 14 residues. CDR1 is SGHRS and CDR2 is YFSETQ in the germline V gene. The CDR3 sequence: CASSLELNQETQYF. In DNA, the CDR3 is TGCGCCAGCAGCTTGGAACTAAACCAAGAGACCCAGTACTTC. Variable domain in full (rest from reference TRBV5-1 and TRBJ2-5): KAGVTQTPRYLIKTRGQQVTLSCSPISGHRSVSWYQQTPGQGLQFLFEYFSETQRNKGNFPGRFSGRQFSNSRSEMNVSTLELGDSALYLCASSLELNQETQYFGPGTRLLVL.

The chain is built from TRBV7-9 and TRBJ2-5; 10 bases are a match to TRBD1. The CDR3 covers 14 residues. Looked up from germline, CDR1 is SEHNR and CDR2 is FQNEAQ (reference sequence). V dropped 4 bases and J dropped 5; count of bases not matched to a gene: 4. The CDR3, as DNA: TGTGCCAGCAGCTCGACAGGGGGCGGGGAGACCCAGTACTTC. Its protein product is CASSSTGGGETQYF.

This clone was recorded many times. V and J are TRBV19 and TRBJ2-7; 7 positions agree with TRBD2. The CDR3 totals 13 residues. The junction had 3 bases not matched to a gene; V was cut back by 4 bases and J by 3 bases. The V gene's germline CDR1 is LNHDA and CDR2 SQIVND (reference sequence). CDR3 DNA sequence: TGTGCCAGTAGTAATGGGAGGGGCTACGAGCAGTACTTC. The encoded protein is CASSNGRGYEQYF. Full variable domain (outside the CDR3, taken from reference TRBV19 and TRBJ2-7): DGGITQSPKYLFRKEGQNVTLSCEQNLNHDAMYWYRQDPGQGLRLIYYSQIVNDFQKGDIAEGYSVSREKKESFPLTVTSAQKNPTAFYLCASSNGRGYEQYFGPGTRLTVT.

This chain joins TRBV6-5 and TRBJ2-2; D not certain. Deletions cut 0 bases from V and 4 bases from J, with 3 bases between. CDR1 and CDR2 (germline): MNHEY, SVGAGI. The CDR3 covers 13 residues. CDR3 residues: CASSYSVTGELFF. The CDR3 coding sequence is TGTGCCAGCAGTTACTCCGTCACCGGGGAGCTGTTTTTT.

This rearrangement joins TRBV7-9 to TRBJ2-1; TRBD1 matches at 10 bases. Trimming cost V 3 bases and J 7 bases; bases outside gene matches: 6. Looked up from germline, CDR1 is SEHNR and CDR2 is FQNEAQ (reference sequence). The CDR3 is 15 residues long. The CDR3 nucleotides read TGTGCCAGCAGCTTCGCGCGGACAGGGGGGAATGAGCAGTTCTTC. Amino acids: CASSFARTGGNEQFF.

V usage is TRBV7-3 and J usage is TRBJ2-7, with TRBD2 matching over 9 bases. The germline V gene has CDR1 SGHTA and CDR2 FQGTGA. V dropped 1 base and J dropped 5; count of bases not matched to a gene: 6. The CDR3 length is 15 residues. The CDR3 loop reads CASSLMGLAADEQYF. The CDR3 bases are TGTGCCAGCAGCTTAATGGGACTAGCAGCGGACGAGCAGTACTTC.

Only one count was recorded for this clone. The V call is TRBV6-6, the J call TRBJ1-5; D not certain. The V end lost 11 bases, the J end lost 3 bases, and 14 bases lay between the germline ends. The CDR3 sequence is 13 residues long. From germline, CDR1 is MNHNY and CDR2 SVGAGI (reference sequence). This chain's CDR3 is CAHRRGDNQPQHF. The CDR3 bases are TGTGCCCATAGACGGGGAGACAATCAGCCCCAGCATTTT.

The chain employs TRBV5-4 and TRBJ1-1; 8 bases are a match to TRBD1. Trimming at V came to 2 bases and at J to 6 bases, leaving 3 bases not matched to a gene. This CDR3 contains 13 residues. Germline loops: CDR1 SGHNT, CDR2 YYREEE (reference sequence). CDR3 nucleotides: TGTGCCAGCAGCTTCGACAGGGGAGCTGAAGCTTTCTTT. Protein sequence: CASSFDRGAEAFF.

V and J are TRBV28 and TRBJ2-7; 8 bases fit TRBD1. CDR1 and CDR2 from the germline V gene are MDHEN and SYDVKM. V lost 7 bases and J lost 7; bases outside the gene matches: 12. This CDR3 spans 14 amino acids. CDR3 nucleotides: TGTGCCAGCAACTTATGGACAGGGATTGGGGAGCAGTACTTC. Its translation: CASNLWTGIGEQYF.

V is TRBV5-8 and J is TRBJ1-2; 9 positions match TRBD1. Germline V gene lookup returns CDR1 SGHTS and CDR2 YDEGEE. The CDR3 covers 18 residues. With V trimmed by 0 bases and J by 4 bases, 13 bases remained unmatched. The CDR3 sequence: CASSLVQGATTRLYGYTF. DNA of the CDR3: TGTGCCAGCAGCTTGGTACAGGGGGCAACCACAAGACTCTATGGCTACACCTTC.

This clone was seen once. The chain joins TRBV28 to TRBJ2-5, with TRBD2 matching over 10 bases. Germline loops: CDR1 MDHEN, CDR2 SYDVKM. The CDR3 sequence is 16 residues long. The V segment lost 3 bases and the J segment 3 bases; nucleotides outside the gene matches: 7. The CDR3 nucleotides read TGTGCCAGCAGTTTTACCTTAAGCGGGAGGGAAGAGACCCAGTACTTC. This sequence encodes CASSFTLSGREETQYF.

This chain links TRBV6-1 with TRBJ2-6; 7 nucleotides align to TRBD1. This CDR3 has 14 residues. Per the germline V gene, CDR1 is MNHNS and CDR2 is SASEGT. V lost 4 bases and J lost 5; bases outside the gene matches: 2. CDR3 nucleotide sequence: TGTGCCAGCAGTGCGACAGGGTGGGCCAACGTCCTGACTTTC. This codes for CASSATGWANVLTF.